This T cell receptor (beta chain) was obtained from a study of shared clonotypes between healthy human individuals. Points from the study as a whole: The study's rarefaction showed incomplete sorted-subset sequencing despite large depth.

As for this clone: Its cognate antigen is unknown.

Germline loops: CDR1 SEHNR, CDR2 FQNEAQ (reference sequence). The CDR3 has 15 amino acids. After removal of 5 bases from V and 11 bases from J, the junction contained 11 bases not matched to a gene. The method was immunoSEQ multiplex PCR; TCRdb's version includes in-frame clones alone and lacks a portion of them. The sample holds about 710,000 clones, 73% seen once. The chain links TRBV7-9 to TRBJ2-3, with TRBD2 matching over 12 bases. Material: memory CD4+ T cells sorted from blood. Subset given: CD45RA-negative fraction. This TCR came from a woman aged 25-40 years in good health. CDR3 nucleotide sequence: TGTGCCAGCAGCCTCCAGGGGCTAGCGGGAGGGGGGCAGTATTTT. Its translation: CASSLQGLAGGGQYF.